This T cell receptor (beta chain) was found in a study of blood T cell repertoires in COVID-19 (dated by TCRdb to the early 2020s). Describing the broader study: The collaborator samples originated in the United States, Italy and Spain and spanned the acute and convalescent phases of COVID-19. Subjects who had been exposed to COVID-19, were actively infected with it, or had recovered from it provided the deeply sampled blood TCRbeta repertoires that made up the dataset. Sample metadata almost always included a de-identified subject ID, COVID-19 status, age in years and sex. Where available, HLA class I and class II types were obtained from metadata supplied by the sample provider rather than from assay-based typing. The repertoires were made available in a free public database intended to serve as a resource for research on the immune response to SARS-CoV-2. The prospective study material was composed of cDNA or gDNA derived from T cells, B-cell-depleted T cells, or PBMCs. Samples came from the ongoing ImmuneRACE study (first 160 participants) plus 1,254 subjects from 6 global collaborators. Study-wide conclusions, independent of this receptor: Clinical and demographic metadata were provided uncurated, with the amount varying by source and participant.

One collaborating source in Seattle enrolled patients while the patients were actively infected and followed the patients over time throughout the course of disease. Collaborating institutions collected whole blood in K2EDTA tubes following their own protocols. For TCRbeta analysis, collaborators shipped samples in one of three forms: frozen whole blood, isolated PBMCs, or DNA extracted from either of those sample types. TCRbeta CDR3 regions were amplified from genomic DNA using the immunoSEQ Assay, a bias-controlled multiplex PCR. Per the original workflow: The number of nucleated cells in each sample was estimated from the amplification of reference gene primers within the assay. Sequence reads were collapsed and filtered to measure the absolute abundance of every unique TCRbeta CDR3 rearrangement. For each sample, productive Simpson clonality was calculated as the square root of Simpson's diversity index across productive rearrangements. The immuneACCESS repertoire file appears here via TCRdb, limited to in-frame rearrangements. These files lack a portion of the clones; in checked studies, under half of the deficit traces to unresolved V genes, and the cause of the others is not known. V, J and clone size reflect that table, while D and trimming were determined from the DNA. Present in this sample are more than 200,000 clones, 80% to 85% of which were seen just once. The ten largest clones capture 8% to 11% of the sample.

The CDR3 starts with the cysteine, ends with the phenylalanine, and has 16 residues. Here the CDR3 DNA is all that survives: 48 bases in frame from base 1. Germline trimming: 4 bases from V, 0 bases from J; junction bases outside gene matches: 4. CDR1 and CDR2 are drawn from the germline V gene: SGHRS, YFSETQ. For this clone: The antigen it recognizes is unknown. Per-nucleotide qualities are absent, and no much larger clonotype sits a single base away.

The chain is encoded by TRBV5-1 joined to TRBJ1-4; 9 central bases correspond to TRBD1. Specimen: peripheral blood. This sequence originates from a woman aged 80 or over with COVID-19, enrolled during active disease. This receptor has the CDR3 CASSVQGAATNEKLFF. The base sequence is TGCGCCAGCAGCGTACAGGGGGCCGCAACTAATGAAAAACTGTTTTTT.